Shown below are 26 T cell receptor beta chains from a single sample sequenced in a study of blood T cells in healthy people across ages. A second about 7 to 11 cycle PCR used barcoded and J-beta primers. TCRdb re-called the 5' RACE reads with MiXCR, one entry per CDR3 protein. Of 500,000 to 550,000 distinct CDR3 sequences listed, around 24% were seen once; the top ten hold around 10%. This sample was also put to use in a study of T cells of mothers and their children.

Sequencing used blood. Receptor source: a boy younger than 18 in good health.

The chain combines TRBV6-5 with TRBJ2-2; possible D gene TRBD2, 6 bases. Per the germline V gene, CDR1 is MNHEY and CDR2 is SVGAGI. V was cut by 6 bases and J by 0 bases, with 11 bases left in between. This CDR3 has 15 residues. CDR3 coding DNA: TGTGCCAGCAGAGAGGGACTGGCGAACACCGGGGAGCTGTTTTTT. This codes for CASREGLANTGELFF.

This clonotype has a handful of counts. This rearrangement joins TRBV20-1 to TRBJ2-3; D gene ambiguous. Germline CDR1 is DFQATT and CDR2 is SNEGSKA (reference sequence). This CDR3 comprises 13 residues. Trimming cost V 6 bases and J 0 bases, with 10 bases left between them. CDR3 in amino acids: CSAPLPSTDTQYF. In DNA form, the CDR3 reads TGCAGTGCCCCTTTGCCTAGCACAGATACGCAGTATTTT.

This clonotype was counted a few times. The V gene is TRBV20-1, the J gene TRBJ2-7; 7 bases line up with TRBD1. V lost 4 bases to trimming and J lost 3 bases; unmatched junction nucleotides: 12. The CDR3 is 15 residues long. Germline CDR1 is DFQATT and CDR2 is SNEGSKA (reference sequence). The CDR3 region is CSATPDRNHYYEQYF. CDR3 sequence (DNA): TGCAGTGCTACCCCGGACAGGAATCACTACTACGAGCAGTACTTC.

This clonotype was observed a few times. V gene TRBV20-1 combines with J gene TRBJ2-1; 8 bases are shared with TRBD2. With 5 bases clipped from V and 1 base from J, the junction kept 13 bases outside the gene matches. The CDR3 consists of 17 residues. In germline, CDR1 is DFQATT, CDR2 SNEGSKA (reference sequence). The CDR3 nucleotides read TGCAGTGCTGGCCCTTGGACTAGCAGGAGGTCCTACAATGAGCAGTTCTTC. This translates into CSAGPWTSRRSYNEQFF.

This clonotype was counted many times. The chain couples TRBV29-1 to TRBJ1-1; 8 nucleotides agree with TRBD1. The CDR3 is 13 amino acids. V lost 5 bases and J lost 5; bases outside the gene matches: 7. The germline CDR1 and CDR2 sequences are SQVTM and ANQGSEA. Here the CDR3 DNA reads TGCAGCGTTTACCGGGACAGGAGGACTGAAGCTTTCTTT. It yields the protein CSVYRDRRTEAFF.

The V and J genes are TRBV28 and TRBJ2-2, with D tentatively TRBD1 or TRBD2 (5 bases each). CDR3 length equals 14 residues. Trimming took off 10 bases at V and 7 bases at J, with 19 bases between the two ends. In germline, CDR1 is MDHEN, CDR2 SYDVKM. The CDR3 spells CAILPGTLGGELFF. The CDR3 DNA is TGTGCCATTCTACCAGGGACCCTCGGCGGGGAGCTGTTTTTT.

The chain combines TRBV7-2 with TRBJ2-4; D remains ambiguous. The CDR3 has 17 residues. In germline, CDR1 is SGHTA, CDR2 FQGNSA. Trimming removed 3 bases at V and 1 base at J, with 16 bases between. The CDR3 nucleotides read TGTGCCAGCAGCTTCGGTTCGGTACCTGGGGCCAAAAACATTCAGTACTTC. Translation: CASSFGSVPGAKNIQYF.

The genes are TRBV4-1 and TRBJ2-7; 10 bases are shared with TRBD2. The length of the CDR3 is 17 residues. Germline CDR1 reads MGHRA; CDR2 reads YSYEKL. After removal of 0 bases from V and 2 bases from J, the junction contained 7 bases not matched to a gene. The chain's CDR3 is CASSQDVPLAGAYEQYF. The CDR3 coding sequence is TGCGCCAGCAGCCAAGATGTTCCCCTAGCGGGAGCCTACGAGCAGTACTTC.

The chain carries TRBV20-1 and TRBJ2-7; tentative D call: TRBD2 (6 bases). The V gene lost 5 bases and the J gene lost 2 bases, with 13 bases spanning the gap. The germline gives CDR1 DFQATT, CDR2 SNEGSKA (reference sequence). This CDR3 has 13 residues. The chain's CDR3 is CSAEAGTAYEQYF. CDR3 coding DNA: TGCAGTGCTGAGGCGGGAACAGCCTACGAGCAGTACTTC.

The genes are TRBV7-2 and TRBJ1-4; tentatively, D is TRBD1 (6 bases). Trimming cost V 0 bases and J 7 bases, with 15 bases left between them. The CDR3 has 16 residues. Per germline, CDR1 SGHTA and CDR2 FQGNSA. CDR3 in DNA: TGTGCCAGCAGCTTAGCGCCAGGGGCAGTTGGTGAAAAACTGTTTTTT. It is translated as CASSLAPGAVGEKLFF. The full variable domain, with the rest looked up from reference TRBV7-2 and TRBJ1-4, is GAGVSQSPSNKVTEKGKDVELRCDPISGHTALYWYRQSLGQGLEFLIYFQGNSAPDKSGLPSDRFSAERTGGSVSTLTIQRTQQEDSAVYLCASSLAPGAVGEKLFFGSGTQLSVL.

This clonotype was picked up a small number of times. The gene calls are TRBV6-4 and TRBJ2-1; D might be TRBD1 (6 bases). This CDR3 is built from 15 residues. CDR1 and CDR2 (germline): MRHNA, SNTAGT. Trimming took 6 bases from V and 4 from J, leaving 16 bases between them. In DNA form, the CDR3 reads TGTGCCAGCAGCCGCGCGATAGGACAGTACAATGAGCAGTTCTTC. Protein: CASSRAIGQYNEQFF.

This clonotype was counted ten times or more. This sequence joins TRBV12-3 or TRBV12-4 and TRBJ2-4; D gene uncertain. With 4 bases removed from V and 7 bases from J, the gap between germline ends came to 14 bases. CDR3 length: 14 residues. CDR3 coding DNA: TGTGCCAGCAGTTCCGCAGTGAACTGGAACATTCAGTACTTC. This encodes CASSSAVNWNIQYF.

This clonotype was counted between two and nine times. The V gene is TRBV4-3, the J gene TRBJ2-5; no firm D call. This CDR3 has 16 amino acids. V was trimmed by 4 bases and J by 1 base, leaving 16 bases between them. Germline V gene sequence: CDR1 LGHNA, CDR2 YSLEER. The CDR3 here is CASSPNAQKGQETQYF. In DNA form, the CDR3 reads TGCGCCAGCAGCCCCAACGCCCAAAAGGGCCAAGAGACCCAGTACTTC.

The genes are TRBV7-3 and TRBJ2-3; TRBD2 might be the D (6 bases). Germline CDR1 SGHTA, CDR2 FQGTGA. The CDR3 covers 14 residues. Trimming removed 6 bases at V and 3 bases at J, with 13 bases between. Here the CDR3 DNA reads TGTGCCAGCAGTTTGGGAGGCCAGACAGATACGCAGTATTTT. Translated: CASSLGGQTDTQYF.

The chain couples TRBV6-6 to TRBJ1-1, with 7 bases identical to TRBD1. Looked up from germline, CDR1 is MNHNY and CDR2 is SVGAGI (reference sequence). V shed 0 bases, J shed 6 bases, and the junction held 7 bases outside the gene matches. CDR3 length: 15 residues. The CDR3 region has the DNA TGTGCCAGCAGTTACTCGAAACAGGGGTTGTCTGAAGCTTTCTTT. As protein: CASSYSKQGLSEAFF.

The chain combines TRBV28 with TRBJ1-4; 8 bases line up with TRBD1. This CDR3 spans 15 amino acids. Germline V gene sequence: CDR1 MDHEN, CDR2 SYDVKM. J was trimmed by 0 bases and V by 5 bases; bases with no gene match: 2. Here the CDR3 reads CASSVQGATNEKLFF. The CDR3 nucleotides read TGTGCCAGCAGTGTACAGGGGGCAACTAATGAAAAACTGTTTTTT.

The chain links TRBV27 to TRBJ2-2; D might be TRBD1 or TRBD2, each matching 5 bases. Trimming took off 9 bases at V and 6 bases at J, with 8 bases between the two ends. CDR3 length: 11 residues. Per germline, CDR1 MNHEY and CDR2 SMNVEV (reference sequence). The CDR3 sequence: CASMGAGELFF. The CDR3 DNA is TGTGCCAGTATGGGGGCCGGGGAGCTGTTTTTT.

This clonotype came up once. This CDR3 reads CSARDLGDGTSGRDEQFF. As DNA, the CDR3 is TGCAGTGCTAGAGATTTGGGGGATGGGACTAGCGGGAGGGATGAGCAGTTCTTC. This rearrangement joins TRBV20-1 to TRBJ2-5; TRBD2 matches 16 bases. The DNA matches TRBJ2-1 better at its end, which makes the J call doubtful. CDR3 length: 18 amino acids. CDR1 and CDR2 (germline): DFQATT, SNEGSKA (reference sequence).

Only a few counts were recorded for this clonotype. This CDR3 reads CASSPIWVAVQNSGNTIYF. CDR3 in DNA: TGCGCCAGCAGCCCGATATGGGTAGCGGTTCAGAACTCTGGAAACACCATATATTTT. The rearrangement links TRBV4-3 to TRBJ1-3, with D uncertain. This CDR3 has 19 residues. Germline V gene data show CDR1 as LGHNA and CDR2 as YSLEER. The V end lost 4 bases, the J end lost 0 bases, and 22 bases lay between the germline ends.

This clonotype was recorded at least ten times. This chain uses TRBV5-1 with TRBJ2-1, with D perhaps given as TRBD1 or TRBD2 (5 bases each). V was cut by 5 bases and J by 0 bases, with 15 bases left in between. CDR1 is SGHRS and CDR2 is YFSETQ in the germline V gene. The CDR3 consists of 16 residues. In DNA form, the CDR3 reads TGCGCCAGCAGTCAGGGAGATGGGAGCTCCTACAATGAGCAGTTCTTC. It codes for CASSQGDGSSYNEQFF.

This clonotype was observed a few times. The chain recombines TRBV6-6 with TRBJ1-4; D gene unclear. The CDR3 is 16 amino acids. V dropped 6 bases and J dropped 2 bases, with 16 bases sitting between them. The germline gives CDR1 MNHNY, CDR2 SVGAGI (reference sequence). Here the CDR3 DNA reads TGTGCCAGCAGCCGGAATACACGGGCCACTAATGAAAAACTGTTTTTT. It is translated as CASSRNTRATNEKLFF.

This rearrangement joins TRBV7-3 to TRBJ2-5; possibly TRBD2 for D (7 bases). The J call may be mistaken, given a closer DNA end match to TRBJ2-1. Germline loops: CDR1 SGHTA, CDR2 FQGTGA. There are 15 residues in the CDR3. The CDR3 nucleotides read TGTGCCAGCAGCTTACTCGGGGGGCACCTTAATGAGCAGTTCTTC. Its translation is CASSLLGGHLNEQFF.

This clonotype came up a few times. The chain uses TRBV7-2 and TRBJ1-4; TRBD1 matches at 7 bases. The V segment lost 3 bases and the J segment 3 bases; nucleotides outside the gene matches: 1. The germline CDR1 and CDR2 sequences are SGHTA and FQGNSA. This CDR3 contains 14 residues. CDR3 sequence (DNA): TGTGCCAGCAGCTTGGGACAGCCTAATGAAAAACTGTTTTTT. Translation gives CASSLGQPNEKLFF.

This clonotype was counted a few times. The CDR3 nucleotides are TGCAGCGTTGCCTCGAGCGGGAGCCCCTGGAATGAGCAGTTCTTC. Its protein is CSVASSGSPWNEQFF. The chain has TRBV29-1 and TRBJ2-1, with 8 positions matching TRBD2. V was pared by 4 bases and J by 7 bases, with 12 bases of the junction left unmatched. Per germline, CDR1 SQVTM and CDR2 ANQGSEA. The length of the CDR3 is 15 residues.

This chain connects TRBV4-2 to TRBJ1-1; D is unresolved. CDR1 is LGHNA, CDR2 YNFKEQ, per germline. The CDR3 consists of 16 residues. The V end was cut by 0 bases, the J end by 5 bases, with 16 bases between. In DNA form, the CDR3 reads TGTGCCAGCAGCCAAGATTGGGGAACCCACGTGACTGAAGCTTTCTTT. It is translated as CASSQDWGTHVTEAFF.

The table lists this clonotype with many counts. The gene calls are TRBV12-5 and TRBJ1-2, with 8 bases lining up with TRBD1. There are 14 residues in the CDR3. CDR1 and CDR2 from the germline V gene are LGHNT and FRNRAP. V was clipped by 5 bases and J by 8 bases; unmatched bases: 10. Here the CDR3 reads CASGTGTGLGGYTF. The CDR3 DNA reads TGTGCTAGTGGTACTGGGACAGGTCTGGGAGGCTACACCTTC.